This entry features one T cell receptor (beta chain) sequence. This record comes from a study of cytomegalovirus exposure and HLA in healthy donors. Researchers ran the PCR with 60 Vbeta and 13 Jbeta primers. Produced via immunoSEQ multiplex PCR; TCRdb's table is partial and in-frame only. This table has roughly 100,000 clones, over 9.5% appearing once. This CDR3 is 14 amino acids long. Germline V gives CDR1 SGHRS, CDR2 YFSETQ. The V segment lost 4 bases and the J segment 4 bases; nucleotides outside the gene matches: 7. Sequencing was done on a sample of PBMCs. This TCR was recovered from a man aged 35 to 55 in good health and CMV-seropositive. This sequence joins TRBV5-1 and TRBJ2-7, with 8 positions matching TRBD2. For the CDR3, the DNA is TGCGCCAGCAGCACCGGGGGGGGGCTATACGAGCAGTACTTC. Protein: CASSTGGGLYEQYF. The complete variable domain, with remaining parts taken from reference TRBV5-1 and TRBJ2-7, reads KAGVTQTPRYLIKTRGQQVTLSCSPISGHRSVSWYQQTPGQGLQFLFEYFSETQRNKGNFPGRFSGRQFSNSRSEMNVSTLELGDSALYLCASSTGGGLYEQYFGPGTRLTVT.